One and the same sample provided the 24 T cell receptor beta chains below, sequenced in a study of graft-versus-host responses after intestinal transplantation. Antigens for these TCRs are unknown. Profiled with immunoSEQ multiplex PCR; TCRdb holds only in-frame clones, not every one. The sample comprises about 93,000 clones, 80% to 95% of which are singletons, and around 0.49% rests with the top ten. The specimen comprised unstimulated CD8+ T cells sorted from spleen or lymph node cells, sampled before intestinal transplant. All receptors come from a human donor who received an intestinal transplant.

The chain joins TRBV7-2 to TRBJ2-1; a weak D match, TRBD1 (6 bases). V lost 5 bases and J lost 5, with 13 bases in between. Germline V gives CDR1 SGHTA, CDR2 FQGNSA. This CDR3 is built from 14 residues. The CDR3 is CASSLQGTNNEQFF. DNA for the CDR3: TGTGCCAGCAGCCTACAGGGTACAAACAATGAGCAGTTCTTC.

This chain links TRBV4-1 with TRBJ1-1; D is unclear. The CDR3 spans 16 residues. Germline CDR1 is MGHRA and CDR2 is YSYEKL. The germline V and J ends were trimmed by 4 bases and 5 bases, with 20 bases remaining between them. The CDR3 here is CASSRTLSGRETEAFF. DNA for the CDR3: TGCGCCAGCAGCCGTACACTTTCCGGGAGGGAGACTGAAGCTTTCTTT.

Comments on this clone: Compared with germline, one end of the junction differs, possibly owing to a read error. The genes are TRBV7-9 and TRBJ1-1; D remains unclear. The CDR3 has 12 amino acids. CDR1 and CDR2 (germline): SEHNR, FQNEAQ (reference sequence). CDR3 residues: CASSLGNSEAFF. The CDR3 DNA is TGTGCCAGCAGCTTAGGGAACAGTGAAGCTTTCTTT.

V and J are TRBV5-4 and TRBJ2-1; 9 bases map to TRBD2. The germline gives CDR1 SGHNT, CDR2 YYREEE (reference sequence). This CDR3 has 15 residues. V dropped 3 bases and J dropped 4; count of bases not matched to a gene: 5. DNA for the CDR3: TGTGCCAGCAGCTCTCTAGCGGGAATGTACAATGAGCAGTTCTTC. Protein product: CASSSLAGMYNEQFF.

Only one count was recorded for this clone. The chain has TRBV6-4 and TRBJ2-1; 8 bases match TRBD2. The V gene's germline CDR1 is MRHNA and CDR2 SNTAGT. V lost 0 bases and J lost 6; bases outside the gene matches: 4. The CDR3 has 15 amino acids. CDR3 in amino acids: CASSDSTGGLNEQFF. CDR3 nucleotide sequence: TGTGCCAGCAGTGACTCGACGGGGGGGCTCAATGAGCAGTTCTTC.

The chain links TRBV5-6 to TRBJ2-7; 10 nucleotides line up with TRBD2. The CDR3 is 18 amino acids. Trimming cost V 0 bases and J 4 bases; bases outside gene matches: 13. Germline V gene lookup returns CDR1 SGHDT and CDR2 YYEEEE. The CDR3 reads CASSLGASGRRSRYEQYF. CDR3 sequence (DNA): TGTGCCAGCAGCTTGGGAGCTAGCGGGAGAAGGTCCCGGTACGAGCAGTACTTC.

The chain has TRBV6-1 and TRBJ2-3, with TRBD2 identical over 10 bases. This CDR3 spans 15 amino acids. Trimming cost V 3 bases and J 5 bases; bases outside gene matches: 5. Germline-derived CDR1 and CDR2 are MNHNS and SASEGT. The CDR3 loop is CASSEMVAGGDTQYF. The CDR3 DNA reads as TGTGCCAGCAGTGAGATGGTAGCGGGAGGAGATACGCAGTATTTT.

V gene TRBV4-1 combines with J gene TRBJ1-5, with 7 bases aligning to TRBD1. Trimming cost V 3 bases and J 4 bases; bases outside gene matches: 6. In germline, CDR1 is MGHRA, CDR2 YSYEKL. CDR3 length: 15 amino acids. The CDR3 loop reads CASSQARDRNQPQHF. CDR3 in DNA: TGCGCCAGCAGCCAGGCCCGGGACAGAAATCAGCCCCAGCATTTT.

The chain recombines TRBV29-1 with TRBJ2-1, with D perhaps matching TRBD2 (6 bases). V was clipped by 5 bases and J by 0 bases, with 20 bases between them. Germline V gives CDR1 SQVTM, CDR2 ANQGSEA. The CDR3 has 17 amino acids. The CDR3: CSVHPSETQSSYNEQFF. The CDR3 DNA sequence: TGCAGCGTTCATCCTAGCGAGACTCAAAGCTCCTACAATGAGCAGTTCTTC.

The chain has TRBV5-1 and TRBJ2-3; 9 bases are shared with TRBD2. Germline CDR1 reads SGHRS; CDR2 reads YFSETQ. Trimming removed 4 bases from V and 2 bases from J; junction bases left unmatched: 5. The CDR3 is 15 amino acids. CDR3 sequence: CASSPLAGPTDTQYF. The CDR3 DNA reads TGCGCCAGCAGCCCCCTAGCGGGACCCACAGATACGCAGTATTTT. Full variable domain (rest looked up from reference TRBV5-1 and TRBJ2-3): KAGVTQTPRYLIKTRGQQVTLSCSPISGHRSVSWYQQTPGQGLQFLFEYFSETQRNKGNFPGRFSGRQFSNSRSEMNVSTLELGDSALYLCASSPLAGPTDTQYFGPGTRLTVL.

The rearrangement uses TRBV5-8 and TRBJ2-1; 13 positions agree with TRBD2. This CDR3 region has 15 residues. CDR1 is SGHTS, CDR2 YDEGEE, per germline. V was pared by 4 bases and J by 5 bases, with 3 bases of the junction left unmatched. CDR3 in DNA: TGTGCCAGCAGCATCGGGACTAGCGGGGACAATGAGCAGTTCTTC. Protein sequence: CASSIGTSGDNEQFF.

The chain couples TRBV9 to TRBJ2-5; D not resolved. Trimming took off 4 bases at V and 5 bases at J, with 15 bases between the two ends. Germline values: CDR1 SGDLS, CDR2 YYNGEE. There are 14 residues in the CDR3. The CDR3 DNA reads TGTGCCAGCAGCCTCCCAAGTCTCGGGGAGACCCAGTACTTC. Protein product: CASSLPSLGETQYF.

This chain connects TRBV5-1 to TRBJ1-1; no definite D call. V was trimmed by 0 bases and J by 7 bases, leaving 22 bases between them. CDR1 is SGHRS, CDR2 YFSETQ, per germline. The length of the CDR3 is 17 residues. The DNA for the CDR3 is TGCGCCAGCAGCTTGGACGATTTAAACTTCGCGACAAGTGAAGCTTTCTTT. Protein product: CASSLDDLNFATSEAFF. Full variable domain (missing parts from reference TRBV5-1 and TRBJ1-1): KAGVTQTPRYLIKTRGQQVTLSCSPISGHRSVSWYQQTPGQGLQFLFEYFSETQRNKGNFPGRFSGRQFSNSRSEMNVSTLELGDSALYLCASSLDDLNFATSEAFFGQGTRLTVV.

This clone has a single count. Other DNA sequences within the sample encode an identical CDR3. This chain links TRBV4-3 with TRBJ2-1; 7 nucleotides agree with TRBD1. The germline V gene encodes CDR1 LGHNA and CDR2 YSLEER. CDR3 length: 14 amino acids. Germline trimming cut 3 bases from V and 4 bases from J; bases unmatched to any gene: 3. In nucleotides, the CDR3 is TGCGCCAGCAGCCACGCGACAGGGTACAATGAGCAGTTCTTC. This gives the protein CASSHATGYNEQFF.

The rearrangement links TRBV6-5 to TRBJ1-1, with TRBD1 as a possible D gene (5 bases). The CDR3 is 12 residues long. V was pared by 11 bases and J by 1 base, with 11 bases between. CDR1 is MNHEY, CDR2 SVGAGI, per germline. CDR3 in amino acids: CADARANTEAFF. CDR3 nucleotide sequence: TGTGCCGATGCCAGGGCGAACACTGAAGCTTTCTTT.

The V and J genes are TRBV29-1 and TRBJ2-1, with D maybe TRBD1 (6 bases). Germline CDR1 SQVTM, CDR2 ANQGSEA. The CDR3 totals 14 residues. Trimming removed 5 bases from V and 4 bases from J, with 15 bases in between. The CDR3 spells CSVLQGLPYNEQFF. The CDR3 nucleotides are TGCAGCGTTTTACAGGGTCTCCCTTACAATGAGCAGTTCTTC.

This chain links TRBV27 with TRBJ1-5, with a tentative D call TRBD1 (5 bases). The V gene's germline CDR1 is MNHEY and CDR2 SMNVEV (reference sequence). The CDR3 contains 15 residues. V lost 2 bases and J 0 bases, leaving 8 bases between the germline ends. The chain's CDR3 is CASSLTGTSNQPQHF. DNA of the CDR3: TGTGCCAGCAGTTTAACAGGCACTAGCAATCAGCCCCAGCATTTT.

The V call is TRBV7-9, the J call TRBJ1-1; D ambiguous. Deletions cut 5 bases from V and 6 bases from J, with 19 bases between. CDR1 is SEHNR, CDR2 FQNEAQ, per germline (reference sequence). The CDR3 spans 15 residues. The CDR3 DNA is TGTGCCAGCAGCCCTCCCCCCAGGCTCGACCCTGAAGCTTTCTTT. As protein: CASSPPPRLDPEAFF.

This sequence joins TRBV2 and TRBJ1-5, with D tentatively TRBD1 (6 bases). This CDR3 is built from 15 residues. Trimming took 6 bases from V and 0 from J, leaving 12 bases between them. CDR1 and CDR2 from the germline V gene are SNHLY and FYNNEI. CDR3 amino acids: CASRDRVDSNQPQHF. The CDR3 DNA reads TGTGCCAGCAGGGACAGAGTAGATAGCAATCAGCCCCAGCATTTT.

This clone was recorded only once. This chain joins TRBV4-2 and TRBJ1-2, with D possibly being TRBD1 (5 bases). V lost 0 bases to trimming and J lost 4 bases, with 21 bases between them. CDR1 is LGHNA and CDR2 is YNFKEQ in the germline V gene. The CDR3 has 18 residues. The CDR3 is CASSQDSAVVGPGYGYTF. The DNA for the CDR3 is TGTGCCAGCAGCCAAGATTCGGCGGTGGTGGGGCCTGGCTATGGCTACACCTTC.

V gene TRBV2 combines with J gene TRBJ1-2; D is uncertain. The CDR3 runs to 13 residues. Germline V gene data show CDR1 as SNHLY and CDR2 as FYNNEI. V gave up 0 bases and J gave up 10 bases, with 12 bases separating them. The CDR3 loop reads CASSEALSDSYTF. CDR3 in DNA: TGTGCCAGCAGTGAAGCGCTCTCAGACTCCTACACCTTC.

The CDR3 loop is CASRIQGTEKLFF. The CDR3 region has the DNA TGTGCCAGCAGGATACAGGGTACTGAAAAACTGTTTTTT. This chain joins TRBV11-2 and TRBJ1-4, with D perhaps TRBD1 (6 bases). Per the germline V gene, CDR1 is SGHAT and CDR2 is FQNNGV. This CDR3 is 13 amino acids long. V lost 6 bases and J lost 7, with 12 bases in between.

The chain links TRBV9 to TRBJ2-7; 8 nucleotides line up with TRBD2. The germline V gene encodes CDR1 SGDLS and CDR2 YYNGEE. With 0 bases clipped from V and 4 bases from J, the junction kept 3 bases outside the gene matches. The CDR3 length is 14 residues. CDR3 protein: CASSVDSGGYEQYF. The CDR3 nucleotides are TGTGCCAGCAGCGTAGACAGCGGGGGTTACGAGCAGTACTTC.

V and J are TRBV7-9 and TRBJ1-2; D perhaps matches TRBD1 (6 bases). Germline values: CDR1 SEHNR, CDR2 FQNEAQ (reference sequence). CDR3 length equals 16 residues. The V end was cut by 4 bases, the J end by 2 bases, with 17 bases between. CDR3 residues: CASSSPDLTGNYGYTF. DNA of the CDR3: TGTGCCAGCAGCTCCCCCGACCTAACAGGGAACTATGGCTACACCTTC.